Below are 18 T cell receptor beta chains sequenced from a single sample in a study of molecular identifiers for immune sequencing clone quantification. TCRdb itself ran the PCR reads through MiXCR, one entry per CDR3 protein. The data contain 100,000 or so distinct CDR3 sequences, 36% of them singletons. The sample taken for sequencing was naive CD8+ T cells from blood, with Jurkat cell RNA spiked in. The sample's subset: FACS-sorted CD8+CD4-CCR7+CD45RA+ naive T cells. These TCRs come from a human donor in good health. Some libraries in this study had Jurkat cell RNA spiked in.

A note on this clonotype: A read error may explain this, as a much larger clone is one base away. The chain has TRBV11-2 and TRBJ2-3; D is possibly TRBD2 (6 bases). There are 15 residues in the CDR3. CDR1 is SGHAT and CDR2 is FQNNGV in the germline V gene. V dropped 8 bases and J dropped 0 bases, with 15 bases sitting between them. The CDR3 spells CASGRREFSTDTQYF. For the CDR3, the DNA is TGTGCCAGCGGCCGCCGGGAGTTTAGCACAGATACGCAGTATTTT.

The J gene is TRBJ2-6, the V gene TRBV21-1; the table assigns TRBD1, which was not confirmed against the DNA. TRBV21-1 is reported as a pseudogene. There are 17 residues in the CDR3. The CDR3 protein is CASSKEQGALGANVLTF. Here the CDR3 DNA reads TGTGCCAGCAGCAAAGAACAGGGGGCGTTGGGGGCCAACGTCCTGACTTTC.

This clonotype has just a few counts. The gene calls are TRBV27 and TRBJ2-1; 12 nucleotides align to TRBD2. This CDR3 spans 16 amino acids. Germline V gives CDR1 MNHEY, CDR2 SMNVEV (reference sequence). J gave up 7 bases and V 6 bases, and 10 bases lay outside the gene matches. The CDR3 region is CASSPPLAGGVNEQFF. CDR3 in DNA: TGTGCCAGCAGCCCCCCCCTAGCGGGAGGGGTGAATGAGCAGTTCTTC.

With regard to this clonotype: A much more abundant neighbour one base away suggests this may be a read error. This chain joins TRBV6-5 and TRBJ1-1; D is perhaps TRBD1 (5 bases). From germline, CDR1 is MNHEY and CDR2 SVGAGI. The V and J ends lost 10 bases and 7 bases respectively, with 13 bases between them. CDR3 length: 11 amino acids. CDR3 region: CATTMGHEAFF. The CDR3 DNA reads TGTGCCACAACCATGGGGCATGAAGCTTTCTTT.

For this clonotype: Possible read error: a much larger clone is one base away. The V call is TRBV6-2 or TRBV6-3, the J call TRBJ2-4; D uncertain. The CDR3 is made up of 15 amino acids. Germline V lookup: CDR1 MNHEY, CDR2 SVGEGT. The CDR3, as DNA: TGTGCCAGCAAAACCGGGTCCTTAGCCAAAACCATTCAGTACTTC. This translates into CASKTGSLAKTIQYF.

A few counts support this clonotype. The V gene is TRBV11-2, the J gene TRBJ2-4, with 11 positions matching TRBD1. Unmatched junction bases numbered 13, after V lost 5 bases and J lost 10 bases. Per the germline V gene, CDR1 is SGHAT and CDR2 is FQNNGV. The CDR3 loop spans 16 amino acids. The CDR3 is CASSTWDRGAREIQYF. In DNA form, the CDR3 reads TGTGCCAGCAGCACTTGGGACAGGGGGGCCCGAGAAATTCAGTACTTC.

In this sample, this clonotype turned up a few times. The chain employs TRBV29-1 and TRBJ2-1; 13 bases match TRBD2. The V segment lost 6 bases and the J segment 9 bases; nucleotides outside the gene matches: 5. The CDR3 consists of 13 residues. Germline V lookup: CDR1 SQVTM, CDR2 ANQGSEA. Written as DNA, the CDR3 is TGCAGCGTACTAGCGGGAGGGCCAGGTGAGCAGTTCTTC. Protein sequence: CSVLAGGPGEQFF.

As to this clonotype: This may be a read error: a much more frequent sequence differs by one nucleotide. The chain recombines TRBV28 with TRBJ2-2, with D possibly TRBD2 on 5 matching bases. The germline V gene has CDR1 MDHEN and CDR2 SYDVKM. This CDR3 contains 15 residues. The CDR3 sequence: CASSLYSENTGELLF. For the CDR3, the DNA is TGTGCCAGCAGTTTATATAGCGAGAACACCGGGGAGCTGCTTTTT.

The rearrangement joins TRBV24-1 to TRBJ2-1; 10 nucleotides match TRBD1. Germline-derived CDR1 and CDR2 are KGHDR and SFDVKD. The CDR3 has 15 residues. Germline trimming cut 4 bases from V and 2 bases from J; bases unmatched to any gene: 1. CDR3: CATSETGGAYNEQFF. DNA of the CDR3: TGTGCCACCAGTGAGACAGGGGGCGCCTACAATGAGCAGTTCTTC.

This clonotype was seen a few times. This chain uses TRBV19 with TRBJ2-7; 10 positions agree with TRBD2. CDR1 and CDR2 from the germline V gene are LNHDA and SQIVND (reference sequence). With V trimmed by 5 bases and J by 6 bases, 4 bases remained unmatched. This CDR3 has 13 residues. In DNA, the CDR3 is TGTGCCAGTAGTCCTAGCGGGAGTCTCGAGCAGTACTTC. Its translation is CASSPSGSLEQYF.

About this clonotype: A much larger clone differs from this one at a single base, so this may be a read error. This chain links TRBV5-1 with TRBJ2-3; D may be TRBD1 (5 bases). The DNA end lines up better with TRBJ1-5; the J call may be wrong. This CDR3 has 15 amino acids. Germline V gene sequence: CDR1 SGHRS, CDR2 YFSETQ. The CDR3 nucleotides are TGCGCCAGCACAGCGGGGCAAACCCGCACAGATACGCAGCATTTT. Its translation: CASTAGQTRTDTQHF.

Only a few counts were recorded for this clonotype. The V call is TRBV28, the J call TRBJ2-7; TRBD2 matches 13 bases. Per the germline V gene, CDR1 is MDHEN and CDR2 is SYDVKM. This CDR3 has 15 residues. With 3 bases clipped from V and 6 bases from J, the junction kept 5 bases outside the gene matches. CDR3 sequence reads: CASSLYGLAGVEQYF. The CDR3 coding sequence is TGTGCCAGCAGTTTGTATGGACTAGCGGGAGTCGAGCAGTACTTC.

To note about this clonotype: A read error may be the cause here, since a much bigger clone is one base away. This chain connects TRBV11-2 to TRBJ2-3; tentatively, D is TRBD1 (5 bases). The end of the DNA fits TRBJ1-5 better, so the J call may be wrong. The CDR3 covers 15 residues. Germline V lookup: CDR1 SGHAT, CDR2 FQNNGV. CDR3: CASSPGRGPPDTQHF. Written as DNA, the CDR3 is TGTGCCAGCAGCCCTGGCCGGGGCCCCCCAGATACGCAGCATTTT.

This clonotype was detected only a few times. This CDR3 reads CASSPYFVGQGPQETQYF. For the CDR3, the DNA is TGTGCCAGCTCACCATATTTCGTCGGACAGGGACCCCAAGAGACCCAGTACTTC. The V call is TRBV18, the J call TRBJ2-5; 8 nucleotides match TRBD1. Germline CDR1 is KGHSH and CDR2 is LQKENI. The CDR3 runs to 18 residues. J was trimmed by 1 base and V by 2 bases; bases with no gene match: 12.

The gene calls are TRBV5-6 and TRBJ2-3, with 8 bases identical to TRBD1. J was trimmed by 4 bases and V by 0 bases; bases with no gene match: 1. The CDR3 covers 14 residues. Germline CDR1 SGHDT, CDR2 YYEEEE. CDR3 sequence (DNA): TGTGCCAGCAGCTTGGGGACAGGGTCAGATACGCAGTATTTT. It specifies CASSLGTGSDTQYF.

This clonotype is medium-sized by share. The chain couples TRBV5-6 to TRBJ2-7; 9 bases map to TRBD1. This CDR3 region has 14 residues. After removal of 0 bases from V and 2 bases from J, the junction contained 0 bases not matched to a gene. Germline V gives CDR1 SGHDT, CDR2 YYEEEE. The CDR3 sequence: CASSLGTGAYEQYF. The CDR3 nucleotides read TGTGCCAGCAGCTTGGGGACAGGGGCCTACGAGCAGTACTTC.

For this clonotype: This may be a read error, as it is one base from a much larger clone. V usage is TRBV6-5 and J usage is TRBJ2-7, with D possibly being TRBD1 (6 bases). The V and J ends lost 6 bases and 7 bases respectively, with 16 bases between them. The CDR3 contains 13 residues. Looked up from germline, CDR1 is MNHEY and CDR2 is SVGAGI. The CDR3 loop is CASRYVRGREQYF. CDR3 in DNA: TGTGCCAGCAGATACGTCAGGGGTAGGGAGCAGTACTTC.

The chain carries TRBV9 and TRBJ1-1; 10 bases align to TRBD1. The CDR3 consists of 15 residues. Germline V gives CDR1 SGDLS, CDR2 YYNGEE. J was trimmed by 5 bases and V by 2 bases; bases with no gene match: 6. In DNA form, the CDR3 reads TGTGCCAGCAGCGTGACCCGGGACAGGGGAACTGAAGCTTTCTTT. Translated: CASSVTRDRGTEAFF.